Below, 5 T cell receptor beta chains from the same sample are listed, as sequenced in a study of beta chain features in type 1 diabetes. Study results and limitations: Type 1 diabetes patients showed a moderate but significant shortening of TCRB CDR3s in all four CD4+ subsets.

Their target antigens are unknown. Reverse transcription of all isolated RNA meant that expressed TCRB transcripts were sequenced. Clones were sequenced by immunoSEQ multiplex PCR, and TCRdb holds only the in-frame ones, with some missing. The repertoire holds 300,000 to 350,000 clones, with roughly 13% as singletons. The sequenced material came from naive CD4+ T cells from blood. These receptors all come from a woman aged 18-29 years with type 1 diabetes.

The chain has TRBV19 and TRBJ1-5; D is possibly TRBD1 (5 bases). The CDR3 sequence is 14 residues long. V was shortened by 5 bases and J by 3 bases, with 11 bases between the two germline ends. Germline V gene data show CDR1 as LNHDA and CDR2 as SQIVND (reference sequence). For the CDR3, the DNA is TGTGCCAGTAGTGTCGGACAATACAATCAGCCCCAGCATTTT. This encodes CASSVGQYNQPQHF.

This clone was seen a handful of times. The chain carries TRBV19 and TRBJ1-2; D call uncertain. Germline assignment: CDR1 LNHDA and CDR2 SQIVND (reference sequence). Trimming shortened V by 5 bases and J by 8 bases, and 24 bases separated the two germline ends. CDR3 length: 16 residues. The CDR3 DNA follows: TGTGCCAGTAGTCCATCGCGGGCGACTCGGATGAGAGGCTACACCTTC. Its translation is CASSPSRATRMRGYTF.

This clone has a handful of counts. V is TRBV27 and J is TRBJ1-5; 10 nucleotides line up with TRBD1. Trimming removed 8 bases from V and 6 bases from J; junction bases left unmatched: 7. The CDR3 spans 14 residues. CDR1 and CDR2 from the germline V gene are MNHEY and SMNVEV (reference sequence). The CDR3 sequence: CASGRDRGLQPQHF. The CDR3 DNA reads TGTGCCAGCGGCCGGGACAGGGGTCTTCAGCCCCAGCATTTT.

This clone has more than one count but fewer than ten. This chain links TRBV5-1 with TRBJ2-1, with 7 bases that match TRBD2. V trimming: 0 bases; J trimming: 8 bases; junction bases outside the gene matches: 11. The germline CDR1 and CDR2 sequences are SGHRS and YFSETQ. There are 16 residues in the CDR3. The CDR3 coding sequence is TGCGCCAGCAGCTTGGTTGGCGGGAGCGCTATTGATGAGCAGTTCTTC. Protein product: CASSLVGGSAIDEQFF.

This clone showed up just a few times. The rearrangement links TRBV6-6 to TRBJ1-2; D not certain. V lost 0 bases, J lost 5 bases, and 7 bases lay in between. Germline CDR1 and CDR2: MNHNY and SVGAGI (reference sequence). The CDR3 loop spans 13 amino acids. The DNA for the CDR3 is TGTGCCAGCAGTTACTCGAAGGAGTATGGCTACACCTTC. It translates to CASSYSKEYGYTF.